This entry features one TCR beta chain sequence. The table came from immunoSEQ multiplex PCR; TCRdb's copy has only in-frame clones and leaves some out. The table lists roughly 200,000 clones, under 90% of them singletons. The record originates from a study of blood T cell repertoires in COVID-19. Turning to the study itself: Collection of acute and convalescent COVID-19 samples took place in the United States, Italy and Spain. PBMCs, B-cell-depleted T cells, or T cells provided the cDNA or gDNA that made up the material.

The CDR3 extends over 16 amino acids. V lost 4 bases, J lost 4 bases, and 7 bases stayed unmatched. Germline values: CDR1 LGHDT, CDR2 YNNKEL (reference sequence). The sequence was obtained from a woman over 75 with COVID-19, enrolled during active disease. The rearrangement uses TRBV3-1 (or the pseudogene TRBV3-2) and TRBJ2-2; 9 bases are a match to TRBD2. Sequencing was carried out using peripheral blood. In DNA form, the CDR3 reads TGTGCCAGCAGCCCCTTAGCGGGGGCCACCACCGGGGAGCTGTTTTTT. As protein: CASSPLAGATTGELFF.